The sequence of this T cell receptor beta chain was determined in a study of blood T cell repertoires in COVID-19. Study details: Spain, Italy and the United States supplied samples that represented acute and convalescent COVID-19. In each case, the material was cDNA or gDNA derived from T cells, B-cell-depleted T cells, or PBMCs.

Per the original methods: Reference gene primer amplification gave estimated nucleated cell counts. Assay used: immunoSEQ multiplex PCR; TCRdb lists only in-frame clones, some missing. Clonal size and the V and J genes are those of that table, whereas D and trimming came from the DNA. The sample includes more than 130,000 clones, 88% seen only once; the top ten take about 11%. V lost 9 bases and J 5 bases, leaving 11 bases between the germline ends. The CDR3 runs 13 residues. Germline CDR1 reads MNHEY; CDR2 reads SVGAGI. The specimen sequenced was peripheral blood. The J gene is TRBJ1-6, the V gene TRBV6-5; perhaps TRBD1 as D (5 bases). This receptor was taken from a man aged 45-65 years with active or convalescent COVID-19. CDR3 nucleotide sequence: TGTGCCAGTTCGGGCAGGGATAATTCACCCCTCCACTTT. The encoded protein is CASSGRDNSPLHF.